Following are 10 T cell receptor beta chains from one sample sequenced in a study of identical twins. Via MiXCR, TCRdb re-called the 5' RACE reads, giving one row per CDR3 protein. The sample includes hundreds of thousands of distinct CDR3 sequences, approximately 25% of them seen just once. These data were also filed under a second study, of T cells expressing NK-cell markers.

Sequenced material: CD4+ T cells sorted from blood. The source is a woman younger than 35 in good health.

Only a few counts were recorded for this clonotype. V and J are TRBV19 and TRBJ2-3; TRBD2 might be the D (6 bases). Trimming removed 7 bases from V and 2 bases from J, with 13 bases in between. CDR1 is LNHDA, CDR2 SQIVND, per germline (reference sequence). The CDR3 length is 14 residues. The CDR3 DNA sequence: TGTGCCAGTAAAGGCGGGAAACTCACAGATACGCAGTATTTT. It codes for CASKGGKLTDTQYF.

The chain carries TRBV11-2 and TRBJ2-7; 8 nucleotides match TRBD2. This CDR3 comprises 16 residues. From germline, CDR1 is SGHAT and CDR2 FQNNGV. The ends lost 5 bases at V and 4 bases at J; junction bases unmatched: 13. Here the CDR3 reads CASSLAGTSGLYEQYF. The CDR3 nucleotides read TGTGCCAGCAGCCTAGCCGGGACTAGTGGATTATACGAGCAGTACTTC.

V and J are TRBV10-3 and TRBJ2-3, with TRBD1 matching over 8 bases. Germline loops: CDR1 ENHRY, CDR2 SYGVKD. V trimming: 4 bases; J trimming: 7 bases; junction bases outside the gene matches: 10. This CDR3 is 15 amino acids long. CDR3 sequence: CAISGRQGKTNTQYF. The DNA for the CDR3 is TGTGCCATCAGTGGTAGACAGGGGAAAACTAATACGCAGTATTTT.

The V and J genes are TRBV2 and TRBJ1-2; no firm D call. Germline CDR1 reads SNHLY; CDR2 reads FYNNEI. This CDR3 spans 13 amino acids. V was pared by 3 bases and J by 4 bases, with 9 bases between. The CDR3 DNA is TGTGCCAGCAGTGATTCGGAAGTCTATGGCTACACCTTC. Residues: CASSDSEVYGYTF.

The V call is TRBV5-6, the J call TRBJ2-2, with TRBD1 matching over 7 bases. CDR3 length equals 15 residues. CDR1 and CDR2 (germline): SGHDT, YYEEEE. Losses at the gene ends were 4 bases for V and 3 bases for J; bases not matched to a gene: 6. The DNA for the CDR3 is TGTGCCAGCAGCGTGAGGGACAGCTACACCGGGGAGCTGTTTTTT. Encoded protein: CASSVRDSYTGELFF. The full variable domain, in which reference TRBV5-6 and TRBJ2-2 provide the parts outside the CDR3, is DAGVTQSPTHLIKTRGQQVTLRCSPKSGHDTVSWYQQALGQGPQFIFQYYEEEERQRGNFPDRFSGHQFPNYSSELNVNALLLGDSALYLCASSVRDSYTGELFFGEGSRLTVL.

The rearrangement joins TRBV29-1 to TRBJ1-1; a weak D match, TRBD1 (6 bases). The germline gives CDR1 SQVTM, CDR2 ANQGSEA. The CDR3 totals 12 residues. V shed 7 bases and J shed 9 bases, with 18 bases lying between them. This chain's CDR3 is CSAGGQNRQAFF. The CDR3 nucleotides are TGCAGCGCTGGGGGCCAAAACCGCCAAGCTTTCTTT.

The chain combines TRBV6-4 with TRBJ2-3; D is unresolved. The CDR3 contains 14 residues. CDR1 is MRHNA and CDR2 is SNTAGT in the germline V gene. V was pared by 4 bases and J by 2 bases, with 10 bases between. The chain's CDR3 is CASSVGGFTDTQYF. The CDR3 DNA is TGTGCCAGCAGTGTGGGCGGCTTCACAGATACGCAGTATTTT.

The J gene is TRBJ2-7, the V gene TRBV7-2; 12 nucleotides line up with TRBD2. The germline CDR1 and CDR2 sequences are SGHTA and FQGNSA. The CDR3 consists of 16 residues. V dropped 1 base and J dropped 1; count of bases not matched to a gene: 2. CDR3 amino acids: CASSLVLAGGSYEQYF. The CDR3 nucleotides are TGTGCCAGCAGCTTAGTCCTAGCGGGAGGGTCCTACGAGCAGTACTTC.

V and J are TRBV5-1 and TRBJ2-3, with 11 bases fitting TRBD2. Trimming removed 4 bases from V and 4 bases from J; junction bases left unmatched: 5. Germline V gives CDR1 SGHRS, CDR2 YFSETQ. The CDR3 loop spans 15 amino acids. The CDR3 spells CASSQSSGGADTQYF. For the CDR3, the DNA is TGCGCCAGCAGCCAGAGTAGCGGGGGGGCAGATACGCAGTATTTT.

Many counts were recorded for this clonotype. This chain's CDR3 is CASSPRTSGTDTQYF. In nucleotides, the CDR3 is TGTGCCAGCAGCCCCAGGACTAGCGGCACAGATACGCAGTATTTT. V gene TRBV11-2 combines with J gene TRBJ2-3; 9 positions match TRBD2. This CDR3 contains 15 residues. V was pared by 5 bases and J by 1 base, with 4 bases of the junction left unmatched. Germline CDR1 and CDR2: SGHAT and FQNNGV.